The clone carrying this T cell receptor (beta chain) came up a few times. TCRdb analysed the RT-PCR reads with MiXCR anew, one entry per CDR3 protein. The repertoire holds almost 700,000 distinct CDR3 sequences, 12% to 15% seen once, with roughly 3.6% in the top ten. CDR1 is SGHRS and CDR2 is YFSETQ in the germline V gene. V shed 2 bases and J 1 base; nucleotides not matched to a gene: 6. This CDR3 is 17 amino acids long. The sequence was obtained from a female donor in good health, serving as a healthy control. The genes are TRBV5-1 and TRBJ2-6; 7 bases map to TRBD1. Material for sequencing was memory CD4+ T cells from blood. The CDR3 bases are TGCGCCAGCAGCTTAGTAACAGGGGCATCTGGGGCCAACGTCCTGACTTTC. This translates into CASSLVTGASGANVLTF.